These 3 T cell receptor beta chains came from one sample sequenced in a study of blood T cell repertoires in COVID-19. Profiling relied on immunoSEQ multiplex PCR, and the TCRdb table lists in-frame clones only, not all of them. This sample has under 350,000 clones, with around 92% found just once. Sequenced input: peripheral blood. Receptors originate from a woman in her twenties or thirties with COVID-19, enrolled during active disease.

The V call is TRBV24-1, the J call TRBJ1-3; no reliable D call. In germline, CDR1 is KGHDR, CDR2 SFDVKD. V lost 2 bases and J lost 3, with 4 bases in between. This CDR3 has 13 amino acids. In DNA, the CDR3 is TGTGCCACCAGTGATTACAATGGAAACACCATATATTTT. Translated: CATSDYNGNTIYF.

The DNA of the CDR3 is TGCAGTGCTAGGGCCAGGGTACACACCTTC. Translating it yields CSARARVHTF. The chain combines TRBV20-1 with TRBJ1-2, with D possibly TRBD1 on 5 matching bases. V lost 3 bases and J lost 12, with 11 bases in between. The CDR3 contains 10 residues. Germline CDR1 reads DFQATT; CDR2 reads SNEGSKA (reference sequence).

The chain couples TRBV2 to TRBJ2-7; D might be TRBD1 (6 bases). The V end lost 6 bases, the J end lost 2 bases, and 17 bases lay between the germline ends. CDR1 SNHLY and CDR2 FYNNEI come from the germline V gene. There are 15 residues in the CDR3. The CDR3 DNA is TGTGCCAGCAGCCTAACAGGGACACATGCCTACGAGCAGTACTTC. Protein: CASSLTGTHAYEQYF.